These T cell receptor beta chains were read from a single sample in a study of CD8 T cells in ankylosing spondylitis. TCRdb re-called the 5' RACE reads with MiXCR, one entry per CDR3 protein. Here the sample spans some 840,000 distinct CDR3 sequences, over 9.5% being singletons. Sequencing was done on a sample of blood, either unsorted or a sorted T cell fraction (not recorded which). The receptors here all came from a male donor with ankylosing spondylitis. Both conserved end residues are part of each CDR3. The D gene is left open where the match is weak. The size entry is marked missing in some rows and otherwise reads once, few, many or a size class.

len	abundance	d_gene	v_gene	j_gene	CDR3nt	CDR3aa
15	.	.	TRBV4-3	TRBJ1-6	TGCGCCAGCAGCCAGGAAACGAGCAATAATTCACCCCTCCACTTT	CASSQETSNNSPLHF
13	.	.	TRBV20-1	TRBJ2-5	TGCAGTGCTGTCCGACAGAATCAAGAGACCCAGTACTTC	CSAVRQNQETQYF
13	many	.	TRBV28	TRBJ2-7	TGTGCCAGCAACCCGGGAGTGATCTACGAGCAGTACTTC	CASNPGVIYEQYF
16	once	.	TRBV7-3	TRBJ2-2	TGTGCCAGCAGCCAAAGCCAGGGGCCCTACACCGGGGAGCTGTTTTTT	CASSQSQGPYTGELFF
11	.	.	TRBV15	TRBJ2-2	TGTGCCACCAGCAGACTTGGGGAGCTGTTTTTT	CATSRLGELFF
14	few	TRBD1	TRBV7-2	TRBJ2-7	TGTGCCAGCAGCTTCGGGACAGGGGCTCTCGAGCAGTACTTC	CASSFGTGALEQYF
13	.	.	TRBV29-1	TRBJ2-7	TGCAGCGTGGTGGGACTGCTATCCTACGAGCAGTACTTC	CSVVGLLSYEQYF
16	many	.	TRBV7-2	TRBJ1-5	TGTGCCAGCAGCGCACAGGGAACCTATAGCAATCAGCCCCAGCATTTT	CASSAQGTYSNQPQHF
12	.	TRBD1	TRBV29-1	TRBJ2-7	TGCAGCGTTCAGAGACAGGGTTACGAGCAGTACTTC	CSVQRQGYEQYF
13	.	TRBD1	TRBV7-2	TRBJ2-1	TGTGCCAGCCGAGGACAGGTGTACAATGAGCAGTTCTTC	CASRGQVYNEQFF
15	many	TRBD2	TRBV5-1	TRBJ2-1	TGCGCCAGCAGCTATATAGCGGGAGTTCACAATGAGCAGTTCTTC	CASSYIAGVHNEQFF
13	few	TRBD1	TRBV6-2/TRBV6-3	TRBJ1-4	TGTGCCAGCAGTTGGGACAGGGGGATGAGACTGTTTTTT	CASSWDRGMRLFF
14	few	.	TRBV12-5	TRBJ1-1	TGTGCTAGTGGTTTAAGGGGGGATGGCACTGAAGCTTTCTTT	CASGLRGDGTEAFF
14	few	TRBD1	TRBV20-1	TRBJ1-5	TGCAGTGCTAGCCGGGACAGGAGGAATCAGCCCCAGCATTTT	CSASRDRRNQPQHF
15	.	.	TRBV6-5	TRBJ1-1	TGTGCCAGCAGTTACTCGAATCGTGGATCCACTGAAGCTTTCTTT	CASSYSNRGSTEAFF
16	.	TRBD2	TRBV5-1	TRBJ2-1	TGCGCCAGCAGCTTTCAATTAGCGGGAGTGAACAATGAGCAGTTCTTC	CASSFQLAGVNNEQFF
15	.	TRBD1	TRBV6-1	TRBJ1-1	TGTGCCAGCAGCTCCATAGACAGGGGGGCGCCTGAAGCTTTCTTT	CASSSIDRGAPEAFF
18	few	TRBD2	TRBV5-1	TRBJ2-1	TGCGCCAGCAGCTCCGGGACTAGCGGGGGGAGCTCCTACAATGAGCAGTTCTTC	CASSSGTSGGSSYNEQFF
15	few	.	TRBV11-2	TRBJ2-3	TGTGCCAGCAGCCCAACTTGGTTAGCACAGACTACGCAGTATTTT	CASSPTWLAQTTQYF
12	.	TRBD2	TRBV6-5	TRBJ2-5	TGTGCTAGCGGGGAACAACAAGAGACCCAGTACTTC	CASGEQQETQYF
20	few	TRBD1	TRBV11-2	TRBJ1-5	TGTGCCAGCAGCGTCCCCCCTATTGACGGGACAGTCACAAAATATCAGCCCCAGCATTTT	CASSVPPIDGTVTKYQPQHF
14	once	.	TRBV18	TRBJ2-3	TGTGCCAGCTCCAGGACAGCTGTCACAGATACGCAGTATTTT	CASSRTAVTDTQYF
14	many	TRBD2	TRBV5-1	TRBJ2-5	TGTGCCAGCAGTTTAGGCGGGAGAGGGGAGACCCAGTACTTC	CASSLGGRGETQYF
13	few	.	TRBV20-1	TRBJ1-2	TGCAGTGCTAGGGATCCCTGGGGGTATGGCTACACCTTC	CSARDPWGYGYTF
15	.	.	TRBV27	TRBJ2-7	TGTGCCAGCACCCTCACCTTCGGTGGAGGGGTGGGAAAGTACTTC	CASTLTFGGGVGKYF
15	few	.	TRBV5-1	TRBJ1-1	TGCGCCAGCAGCTTGGACTACGCGGGGAACACTGAAGCTTTCTTT	CASSLDYAGNTEAFF
16	.	TRBD2	TRBV4-2	TRBJ2-7	TGTGCCAGCAGCCGGGAGTGGACTAGCGGGAGCTACGAGCAGTACTTC	CASSREWTSGSYEQYF
13	many	.	TRBV12-3/TRBV12-4	TRBJ2-7	TGTGCCAGCAGTTTTAGGCAGAGCTACGAGCAGTACTTC	CASSFRQSYEQYF
13	.	.	TRBV15	TRBJ1-2	TGTGCCACCAGCCCCCTCGACTTGAGCGGCTACACCTTC	CATSPLDLSGYTF
13	many	.	TRBV29-1	TRBJ2-7	TGCAGCGTTGCCCCCAGGGGTAGGTACGAGCAGTACTTC	CSVAPRGRYEQYF
14	.	.	TRBV7-6	TRBJ2-5	TGTGCCAGCAGCTTGACGCTTTACCAAGAGACCCAGTACTTC	CASSLTLYQETQYF
15	.	TRBD1	TRBV20-1	TRBJ2-7	TGCAGTGCTAGAGATCGGCGACAGGGAATCTACGAGCAGTACTTC	CSARDRRQGIYEQYF
17	.	TRBD2	TRBV7-2	TRBJ2-2	TGTGCCAGCAGCCCCGGGACTAGCGTAACTTACACCGGGGAGCTGTTTTTT	CASSPGTSVTYTGELFF
12	.	.	TRBV29-1	TRBJ2-5	TGCAGCGTTGGAGGTAGCCAAGAGACCCAGTACTTC	CSVGGSQETQYF
15	.	TRBD2	TRBV7-2	TRBJ2-7	TGTGCCAGCAGTTGGGGTAGCGGGAGTCTCTTCGAGCAGTACTTC	CASSWGSGSLFEQYF
16	many	TRBD2	TRBV20-1	TRBJ2-1	TGCAGTGCTAGCCGACTAGCGGGAGTACCCTACAATGAGCAGTTCTTC	CSASRLAGVPYNEQFF
15	few	.	TRBV5-1	TRBJ2-7	TGCGCCAGCAGCTTGGGGGGGGGCCTCATCTACGAGCAGTACTTC	CASSLGGGLIYEQYF
13	once	.	TRBV20-1	TRBJ1-1	TGCAGTGCTAGCCCCGGATGGGACACTGAAGCTTTCTTT	CSASPGWDTEAFF
16	.	.	TRBV10-3	TRBJ2-4	TGTGCCATCAGTGAGGCCCTTGGCAGCACCAAAAACATTCAGTACTTC	CAISEALGSTKNIQYF
12	once	.	TRBV20-1	TRBJ2-7	TGCAGTGCTAGAGGCAGGCCCCACGAGCAGTACTTC	CSARGRPHEQYF
16	few	.	TRBV24-1	TRBJ2-2	TGTGCCACCAGTGACATCGGGCAGCCGCGGACCGGGGAGCTGTTTTTT	CATSDIGQPRTGELFF
9	many	.	TRBV20-1	TRBJ1-2	TGCAGTGCTAGAGATGGCTACACCTTC	CSARDGYTF
13	.	.	TRBV28	TRBJ1-5	TGTGCCAGCAGCAACAGGGTCAGTCAGCCCCAGCATTTT	CASSNRVSQPQHF